This T cell receptor (beta chain) was obtained from a study of cytomegalovirus exposure and HLA in healthy donors. Findings and caveats of the study: In a later analysis, donors in an Asian-associated ancestry cluster reportedly had fewer N-insertions in productive TCRs than the cohort mean. For most TCR beta V segments, an earlier analysis put the productive rate at about 87% or about 30% of the time.

As concerns this clone: Its antigen is not identified.

PCR used 60 Vbeta primers and 13 Jbeta primers. Some clones are missing from TCRdb's copy, which holds only in-frame ones; the method was immunoSEQ multiplex PCR. Its listing shows just over 50,000 clones. Nominally healthy donors provided the samples, though records likely missed some immune exposures. The germline V gene has CDR1 MNHEY and CDR2 SVGAGI. V dropped 4 bases and J dropped 4; count of bases not matched to a gene: 7. This CDR3 comprises 14 residues. The V and J genes are TRBV6-5 and TRBJ2-7, with TRBD2 identical over 7 bases. The sequenced sample consisted of PBMCs. The sequence came from a woman between 55 and 75 years old in good health and CMV-seropositive. CDR3 bases: TGTGCCAGCAGTTCATTACGGGGGGTTTACGAGCAGTACTTC. Translated, it gives CASSSLRGVYEQYF.